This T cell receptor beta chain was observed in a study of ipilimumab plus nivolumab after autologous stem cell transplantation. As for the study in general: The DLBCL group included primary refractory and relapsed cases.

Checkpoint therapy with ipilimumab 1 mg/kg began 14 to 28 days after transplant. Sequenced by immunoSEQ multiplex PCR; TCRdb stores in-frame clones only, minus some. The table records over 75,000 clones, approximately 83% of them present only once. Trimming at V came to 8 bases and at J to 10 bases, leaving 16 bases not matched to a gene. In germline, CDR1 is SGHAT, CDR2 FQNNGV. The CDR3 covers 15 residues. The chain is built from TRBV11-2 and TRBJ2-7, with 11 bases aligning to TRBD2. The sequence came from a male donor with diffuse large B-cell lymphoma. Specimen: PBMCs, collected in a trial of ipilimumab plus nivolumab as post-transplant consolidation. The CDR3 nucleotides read TGTGCCAGCGGAACTTCTAGCGGGGGGTTGGGAAACCAGTACTTC. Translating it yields CASGTSSGGLGNQYF. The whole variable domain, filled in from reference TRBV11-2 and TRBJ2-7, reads EAGVAQSPRYKIIEKRQSVAFWCNPISGHATLYWYQQILGQGPKLLIQFQNNGVVDDSQLPKDRFSAERLKGVDSTLKIQPAKLEDSAVYLCASGTSSGGLGNQYFGPGTRLTVT.